This T cell receptor (beta chain) was profiled in a study of T cell responses to AZD1222 COVID-19 vaccine. Study-level information: Second doses that came at about 4 or about 12 weeks were put together. Overall study findings and caveats: Close to half of all spike-specific TCRs reportedly target regions of the variants that are unmutated. Spike was spanned by vaccine-associated CD4 TCRs, with dominance at 160-218 and 743-854. Repertoire sampling was restricted to post-peak T cell response timepoints.

The CDR3 length is 15 residues. The V gene end was trimmed by 3 bases and the J gene end by 5 bases; junction bases not matched to a gene: 5. Germline CDR1 is SGHNT and CDR2 is YYREEE (reference sequence). Produced via immunoSEQ multiplex PCR; TCRdb's table is partial and in-frame only. The data show approximately 110,000 clones, more than 80% seen once. Comment on this clone: As yet, its antigen is unknown.

This TCR derives from an adult in good health. The chain couples TRBV5-4 to TRBJ2-1; 10 bases are a match to TRBD1. The material sequenced was peripheral blood, taken on day 0 of AZD1222 vaccination. CDR3 DNA: TGTGCCAGCAGCTCCGGGGACAGGGGAAACAATGAGCAGTTCTTC. This sequence encodes CASSSGDRGNNEQFF.